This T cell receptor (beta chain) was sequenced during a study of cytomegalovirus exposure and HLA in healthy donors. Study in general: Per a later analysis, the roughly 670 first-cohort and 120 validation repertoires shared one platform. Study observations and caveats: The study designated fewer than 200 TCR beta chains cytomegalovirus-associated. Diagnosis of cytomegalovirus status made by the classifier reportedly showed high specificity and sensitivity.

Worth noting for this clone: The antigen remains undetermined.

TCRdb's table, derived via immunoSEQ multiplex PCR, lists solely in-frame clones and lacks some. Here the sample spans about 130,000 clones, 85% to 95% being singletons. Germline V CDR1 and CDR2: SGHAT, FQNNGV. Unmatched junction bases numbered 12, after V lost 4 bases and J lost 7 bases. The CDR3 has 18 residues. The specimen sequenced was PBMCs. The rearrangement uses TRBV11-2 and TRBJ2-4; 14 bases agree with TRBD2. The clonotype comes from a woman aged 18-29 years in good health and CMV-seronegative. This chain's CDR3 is CASSSPPGLAGGLNIQYF. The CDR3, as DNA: TGTGCCAGCAGCTCCCCCCCTGGACTAGCGGGGGGCCTGAACATTCAGTACTTC. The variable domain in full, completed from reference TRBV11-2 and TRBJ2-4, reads EAGVAQSPRYKIIEKRQSVAFWCNPISGHATLYWYQQILGQGPKLLIQFQNNGVVDDSQLPKDRFSAERLKGVDSTLKIQPAKLEDSAVYLCASSSPPGLAGGLNIQYFGAGTRLSVL.